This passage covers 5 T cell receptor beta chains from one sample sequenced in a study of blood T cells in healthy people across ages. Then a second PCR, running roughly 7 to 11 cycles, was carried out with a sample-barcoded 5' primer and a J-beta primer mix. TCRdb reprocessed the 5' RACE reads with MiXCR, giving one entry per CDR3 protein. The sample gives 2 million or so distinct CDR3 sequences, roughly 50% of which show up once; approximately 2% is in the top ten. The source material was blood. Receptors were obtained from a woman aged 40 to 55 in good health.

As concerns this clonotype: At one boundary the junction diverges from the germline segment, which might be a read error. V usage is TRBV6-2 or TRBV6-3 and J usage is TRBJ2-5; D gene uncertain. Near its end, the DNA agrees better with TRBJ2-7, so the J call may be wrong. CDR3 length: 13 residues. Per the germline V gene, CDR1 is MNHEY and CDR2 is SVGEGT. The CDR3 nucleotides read TGTGCCAGCAGTGACTCGAGGACCGACGAGCAGTACTTC. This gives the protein CASSDSRTDEQYF.

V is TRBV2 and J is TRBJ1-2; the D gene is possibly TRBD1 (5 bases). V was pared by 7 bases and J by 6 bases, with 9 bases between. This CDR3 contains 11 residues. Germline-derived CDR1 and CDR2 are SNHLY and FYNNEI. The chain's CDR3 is CASTGTDGYTF. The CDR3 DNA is TGTGCCAGCACAGGGACGGATGGCTACACCTTC.

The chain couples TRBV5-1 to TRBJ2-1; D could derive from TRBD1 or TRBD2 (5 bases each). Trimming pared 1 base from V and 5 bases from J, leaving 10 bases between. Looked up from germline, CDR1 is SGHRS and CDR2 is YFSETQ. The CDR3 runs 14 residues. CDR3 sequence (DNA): TGCGCCAGCAGCTTGCCGGGGCAGAACAATGAGCAGTTCTTC. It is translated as CASSLPGQNNEQFF.

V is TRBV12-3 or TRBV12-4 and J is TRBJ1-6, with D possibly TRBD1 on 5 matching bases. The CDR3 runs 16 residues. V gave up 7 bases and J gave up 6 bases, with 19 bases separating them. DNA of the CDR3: TGTGCCAGCACCTTGGGGCAGAGGTATTTTAATTCACCCCTCCACTTT. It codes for CASTLGQRYFNSPLHF.

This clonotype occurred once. The CDR3 DNA follows: TGTGCCTCCGGGGACTCCCTGAGCTCCTACAATGAGCAGTACTTC. It codes for CASGDSLSSYNEQYF. The chain carries TRBV10-3 and TRBJ2-1; D may be TRBD2 (6 bases). The end of the DNA aligns better with TRBJ2-7, so the J call may be wrong. CDR3 length: 15 amino acids. CDR1 is ENHRY and CDR2 is SYGVKD in the germline V gene.